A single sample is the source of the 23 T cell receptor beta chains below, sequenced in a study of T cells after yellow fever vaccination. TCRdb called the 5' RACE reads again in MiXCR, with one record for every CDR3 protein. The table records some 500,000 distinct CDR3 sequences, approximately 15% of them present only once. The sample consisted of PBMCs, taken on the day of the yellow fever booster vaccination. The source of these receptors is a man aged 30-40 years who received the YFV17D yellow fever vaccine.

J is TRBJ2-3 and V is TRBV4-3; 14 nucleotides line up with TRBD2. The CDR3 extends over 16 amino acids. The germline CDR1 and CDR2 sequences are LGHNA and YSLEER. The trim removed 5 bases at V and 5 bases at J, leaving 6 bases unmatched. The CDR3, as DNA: TGCGCCAGCAGCTCGGGACTAGCGGGAGCGATAGATACGCAGTATTTT. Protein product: CASSSGLAGAIDTQYF.

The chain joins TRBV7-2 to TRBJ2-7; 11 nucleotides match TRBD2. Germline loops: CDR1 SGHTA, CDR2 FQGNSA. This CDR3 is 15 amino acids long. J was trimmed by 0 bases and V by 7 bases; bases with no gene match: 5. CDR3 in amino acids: CASKLTSGSSYEQYF. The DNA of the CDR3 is TGTGCCAGCAAGCTCACTAGCGGGAGCTCCTACGAGCAGTACTTC.

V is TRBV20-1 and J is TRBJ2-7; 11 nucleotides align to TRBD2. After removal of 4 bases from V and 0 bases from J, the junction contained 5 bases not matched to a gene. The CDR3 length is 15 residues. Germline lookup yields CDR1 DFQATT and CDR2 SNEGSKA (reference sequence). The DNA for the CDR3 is TGCAGTGCTACAATAGCGGGAGGGAGCTCCTACGAGCAGTACTTC. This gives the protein CSATIAGGSSYEQYF.

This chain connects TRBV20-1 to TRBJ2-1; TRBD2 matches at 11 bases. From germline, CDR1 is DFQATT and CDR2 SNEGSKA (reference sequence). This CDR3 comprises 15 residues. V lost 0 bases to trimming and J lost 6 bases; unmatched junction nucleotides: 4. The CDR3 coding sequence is TGCAGTGCTAGAGAGGAGACTAGCGGGGCCAATGAGCAGTTCTTC. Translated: CSAREETSGANEQFF.

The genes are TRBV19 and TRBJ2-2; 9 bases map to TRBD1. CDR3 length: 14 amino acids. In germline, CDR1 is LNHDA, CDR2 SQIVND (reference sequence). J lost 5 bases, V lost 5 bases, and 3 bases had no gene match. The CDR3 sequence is CASSVQGATGELFF. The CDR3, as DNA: TGTGCCAGTAGTGTACAGGGGGCGACCGGGGAGCTGTTTTTT.

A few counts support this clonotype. DNA for the CDR3: TGTGCCAGCAGCTCACAAGGATTCAATCAGCCCCAGCATTTT. It specifies CASSSQGFNQPQHF. The V gene is TRBV7-2, the J gene TRBJ1-5; D not resolved. Germline assignment: CDR1 SGHTA and CDR2 FQGNSA. The CDR3 covers 14 residues. The V end was cut by 4 bases, the J end by 3 bases, with 10 bases between.

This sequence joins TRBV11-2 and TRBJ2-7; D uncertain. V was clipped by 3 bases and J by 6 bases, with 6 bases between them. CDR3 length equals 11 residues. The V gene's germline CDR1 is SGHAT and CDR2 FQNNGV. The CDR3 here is CASSFSVEQYF. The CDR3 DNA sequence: TGTGCCAGCAGCTTTTCCGTCGAGCAGTACTTC.

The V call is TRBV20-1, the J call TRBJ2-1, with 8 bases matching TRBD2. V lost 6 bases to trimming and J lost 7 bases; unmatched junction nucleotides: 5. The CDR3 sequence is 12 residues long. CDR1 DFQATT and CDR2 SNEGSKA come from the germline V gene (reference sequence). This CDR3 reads CSAGRATNEQFF. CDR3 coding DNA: TGCAGTGCCGGGAGGGCCACGAATGAGCAGTTCTTC.

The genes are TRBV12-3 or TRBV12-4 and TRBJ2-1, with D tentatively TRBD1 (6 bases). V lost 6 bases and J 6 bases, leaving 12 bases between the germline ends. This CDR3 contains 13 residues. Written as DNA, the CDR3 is TGTGCCAGCAGACAGGACAGTTTCAATGAGCAGTTCTTC. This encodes CASRQDSFNEQFF.

CDR3 region: CASSTTRGAYNEQFF. The DNA for the CDR3 is TGTGCCAGCAGCACTACTAGGGGCGCCTACAATGAGCAGTTCTTC. The rearrangement joins TRBV7-2 to TRBJ2-1; D is tentatively TRBD1 or TRBD2 (5 bases each). This CDR3 comprises 15 residues. V was shortened by 5 bases and J by 2 bases, with 13 bases between the two germline ends. Germline CDR1 and CDR2: SGHTA and FQGNSA.

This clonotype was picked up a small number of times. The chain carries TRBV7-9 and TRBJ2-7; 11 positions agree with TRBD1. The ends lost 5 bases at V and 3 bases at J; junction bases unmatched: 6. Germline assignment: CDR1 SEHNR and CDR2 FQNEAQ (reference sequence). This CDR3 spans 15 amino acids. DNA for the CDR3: TGTGCCAGCAGCGGACAGGGGGCGCGTTACTACGAGCAGTACTTC. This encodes CASSGQGARYYEQYF. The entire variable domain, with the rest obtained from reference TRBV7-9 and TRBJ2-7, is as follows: DTGVSQNPRHKITKRGQNVTFRCDPISEHNRLYWYRQTLGQGPEFLTYFQNEAQLEKSRLLSDRFSAERPKGSFSTLEIQRTEQGDSAMYLCASSGQGARYYEQYFGPGTRLTVT.

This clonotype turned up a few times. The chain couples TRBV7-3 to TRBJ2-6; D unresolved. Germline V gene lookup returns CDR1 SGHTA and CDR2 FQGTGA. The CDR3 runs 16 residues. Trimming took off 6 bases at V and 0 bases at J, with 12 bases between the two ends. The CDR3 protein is CASSERPLSGANVLTF. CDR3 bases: TGTGCCAGCAGTGAGAGACCACTCTCTGGGGCCAACGTCCTGACTTTC.

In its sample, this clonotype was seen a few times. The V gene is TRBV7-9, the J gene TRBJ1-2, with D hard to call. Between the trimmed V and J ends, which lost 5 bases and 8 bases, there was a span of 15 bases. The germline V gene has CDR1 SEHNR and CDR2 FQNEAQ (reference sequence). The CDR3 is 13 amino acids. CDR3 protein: CASSPPAELGYTF. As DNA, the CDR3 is TGTGCCAGCAGCCCCCCGGCCGAGCTAGGCTACACCTTC. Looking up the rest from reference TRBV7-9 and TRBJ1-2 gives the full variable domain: DTGVSQNPRHKITKRGQNVTFRCDPISEHNRLYWYRQTLGQGPEFLTYFQNEAQLEKSRLLSDRFSAERPKGSFSTLEIQRTEQGDSAMYLCASSPPAELGYTFGSGTRLTVV.

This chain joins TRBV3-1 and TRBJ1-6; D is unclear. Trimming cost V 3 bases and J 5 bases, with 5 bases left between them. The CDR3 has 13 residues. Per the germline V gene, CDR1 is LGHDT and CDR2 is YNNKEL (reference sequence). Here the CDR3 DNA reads TGTGCCAGCAGCCAGAGGGATAATTCACCCCTCCACTTT. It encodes CASSQRDNSPLHF.

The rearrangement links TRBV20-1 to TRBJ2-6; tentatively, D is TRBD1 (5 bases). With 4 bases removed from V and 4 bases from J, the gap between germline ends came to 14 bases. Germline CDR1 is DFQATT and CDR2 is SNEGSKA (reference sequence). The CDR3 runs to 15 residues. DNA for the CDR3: TGCAGTGCTAAAATCCCAGGGTTCGGGGCCAACGTCCTGACTTTC. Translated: CSAKIPGFGANVLTF.

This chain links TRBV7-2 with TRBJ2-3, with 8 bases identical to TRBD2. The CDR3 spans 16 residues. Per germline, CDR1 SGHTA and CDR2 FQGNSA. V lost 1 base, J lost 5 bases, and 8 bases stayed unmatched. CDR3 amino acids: CASSLVPGGQGDTQYF. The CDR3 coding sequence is TGTGCCAGCAGCTTAGTCCCGGGAGGGCAGGGAGATACGCAGTATTTT.

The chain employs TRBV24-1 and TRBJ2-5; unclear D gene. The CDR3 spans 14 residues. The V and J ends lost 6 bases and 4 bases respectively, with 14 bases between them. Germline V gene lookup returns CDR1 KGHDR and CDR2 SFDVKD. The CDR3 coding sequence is TGTGCCACCAGTCAGTTTGGGTTGGGAGAGACCCAGTACTTC. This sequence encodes CATSQFGLGETQYF.

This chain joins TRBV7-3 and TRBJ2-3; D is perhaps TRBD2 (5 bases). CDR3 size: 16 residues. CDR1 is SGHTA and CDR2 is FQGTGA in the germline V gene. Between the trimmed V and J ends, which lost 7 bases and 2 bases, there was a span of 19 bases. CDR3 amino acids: CASNPKRETLTDTQYF. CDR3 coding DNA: TGTGCCAGCAACCCTAAGAGGGAGACTCTCACAGATACGCAGTATTTT.

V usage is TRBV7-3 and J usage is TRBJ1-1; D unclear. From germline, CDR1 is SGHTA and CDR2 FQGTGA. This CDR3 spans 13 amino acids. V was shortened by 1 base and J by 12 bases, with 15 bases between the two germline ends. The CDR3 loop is CASSLIPTGETFF. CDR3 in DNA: TGTGCCAGCAGCTTAATCCCGACCGGGGAAACTTTCTTT.

The CDR3 DNA reads TGTGCCAGCAGTTTTCGACTAGCGGGAGTTAAGGGCGAGCAGTACTTC. Translating gives CASSFRLAGVKGEQYF. The chain employs TRBV12-3 or TRBV12-4 and TRBJ2-7; 12 nucleotides line up with TRBD2. The CDR3 is 16 residues long. V gave up 3 bases and J gave up 6 bases; unmatched junction bases: 9.

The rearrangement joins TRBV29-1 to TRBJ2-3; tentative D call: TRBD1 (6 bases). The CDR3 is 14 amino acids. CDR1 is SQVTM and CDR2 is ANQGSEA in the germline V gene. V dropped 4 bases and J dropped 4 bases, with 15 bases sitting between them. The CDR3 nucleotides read TGCAGCGTTGGTAGGACAGCAAAATCAGATACGCAGTATTTT. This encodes CSVGRTAKSDTQYF.

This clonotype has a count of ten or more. CDR3 DNA: TGTGCCAGCAGCTTGAGGGACCACCCCGGAGGATTTGACGAGCAGTACTTC. It codes for CASSLRDHPGGFDEQYF. The chain carries TRBV5-6 and TRBJ2-7; D tentatively reads TRBD1 or TRBD2 (5 bases each). The CDR3 has 17 amino acids. Trimming took off 1 base at V and 5 bases at J, with 22 bases between the two ends. The V gene's germline CDR1 is SGHDT and CDR2 YYEEEE.

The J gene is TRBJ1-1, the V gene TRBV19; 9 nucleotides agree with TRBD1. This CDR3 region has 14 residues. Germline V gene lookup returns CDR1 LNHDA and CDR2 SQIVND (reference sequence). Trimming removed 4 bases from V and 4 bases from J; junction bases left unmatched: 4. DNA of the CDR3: TGTGCCAGTAGTAGACAGGGGGGAGGCACTGAAGCTTTCTTT. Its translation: CASSRQGGGTEAFF.